The 11 T cell receptor beta chains below all came from one sample that was sequenced in a study of T cells in Graves' hyperthyroidism and ophthalmopathy. RNA transcripts yielded amplified TCR beta CDR3 regions. HTBI primers were used for first-round RT-PCR of the TCR CDR3. TCRdb reanalysed the multiplex PCR reads using MiXCR and keeps one entry per CDR3 protein. This sample has hundreds of thousands of distinct CDR3 sequences, with over 12% found just once. Material: blood. Every receptor here comes from a woman aged 40 to 55 with Graves' ophthalmopathy.

The sample holds many counts of this clonotype. The J gene is TRBJ1-1, the V gene TRBV29-1, with 7 bases identical to TRBD1. Trimming at V came to 4 bases and at J to 2 bases, leaving 4 bases not matched to a gene. The CDR3 sequence is 13 residues long. Germline lookup yields CDR1 SQVTM and CDR2 ANQGSEA. The CDR3 protein is CSVGGQSNTEAFF. CDR3 sequence (DNA): TGCAGCGTTGGGGGACAGTCAAACACTGAAGCTTTCTTT.

This clonotype was counted ten times or more. The chain couples TRBV20-1 to TRBJ1-2, with 8 nucleotides matching TRBD1. V gave up 3 bases and J gave up 7 bases; unmatched junction bases: 7. Germline assignment: CDR1 DFQATT and CDR2 SNEGSKA (reference sequence). This CDR3 has 13 amino acids. The CDR3 loop is CSASMQGAGGYTF. DNA of the CDR3: TGCAGTGCTAGTATGCAGGGGGCGGGTGGCTACACCTTC.

The CDR3 nucleotides read TGTGCCAGCAGTTTTACTAGCGGGAGACGGGCCGGGGAGCTGTTTTTT. This sequence encodes CASSFTSGRRAGELFF. V gene TRBV6-5 combines with J gene TRBJ2-2, with TRBD2 identical over 11 bases. V lost 4 bases, J lost 6 bases, and 7 bases stayed unmatched. This CDR3 has 16 residues. Per the germline V gene, CDR1 is MNHEY and CDR2 is SVGAGI.

The sample holds many counts of this clonotype. The rearrangement joins TRBV9 to TRBJ2-7; 8 nucleotides match TRBD2. CDR3 size: 17 residues. Germline lookup yields CDR1 SGDLS and CDR2 YYNGEE. Germline trimming cut 0 bases from V and 1 base from J; bases unmatched to any gene: 9. This chain's CDR3 is CASSVEMASGHSYEQYF. The CDR3 DNA is TGTGCCAGCAGCGTAGAGATGGCTAGCGGGCATTCCTACGAGCAGTACTTC.

This clonotype has a count of ten or more. V and J are TRBV7-9 and TRBJ1-2, with D possibly matching TRBD1 (5 bases). Germline CDR1 and CDR2: SEHNR and FQNEAQ (reference sequence). The length of the CDR3 is 15 residues. V lost 5 bases to trimming and J lost 4 bases, with 17 bases between them. The CDR3 region has the DNA TGTGCCAGCAGCCCGGGACCTCTCTGGAGCTATGGCTACACCTTC. It is translated as CASSPGPLWSYGYTF.

This clonotype has at least ten counts. V is TRBV2 and J is TRBJ2-4; TRBD2 might be the D (6 bases). CDR1 is SNHLY and CDR2 is FYNNEI in the germline V gene. Trimming left V 7 bases short and J 1 base short, with 11 bases between. The CDR3 totals 14 residues. CDR3 nucleotides: TGTGCCAGCAAGGAGCGGGCGGCCAAAAACATTCAGTACTTC. It encodes CASKERAAKNIQYF.

This clonotype has ten or more counts. This chain links TRBV2 with TRBJ2-5; 8 bases match TRBD2. Germline V gene data show CDR1 as SNHLY and CDR2 as FYNNEI. Unmatched junction bases numbered 3, after V lost 1 base and J lost 2 bases. The CDR3 totals 15 residues. CDR3 sequence (DNA): TGTGCCAGCAGTGAAGACCTAGCGGGTCAAGAGACCCAGTACTTC. Amino acids: CASSEDLAGQETQYF. The variable domain in full, completed from reference TRBV2 and TRBJ2-5, reads EPEVTQTPSHQVTQMGQEVILRCVPISNHLYFYWYRQILGQKVEFLVSFYNNEISEKSEIFDDQFSVERPDGSNFTLKIRSTKLEDSAMYFCASSEDLAGQETQYFGPGTRLLVL.

The V gene is TRBV28, the J gene TRBJ2-6, with D perhaps being TRBD1 or TRBD2 (5 bases each). The CDR3 covers 15 residues. The germline V and J ends were trimmed by 6 bases and 3 bases, with 12 bases remaining between them. CDR1 is MDHEN and CDR2 is SYDVKM in the germline V gene. The chain's CDR3 is CASRPVGGGANVLTF. DNA for the CDR3: TGTGCCAGCAGACCAGTTGGGGGTGGGGCCAACGTCCTGACTTTC.

J is TRBJ1-2 and V is TRBV6-1, with TRBD1 matching over 8 bases. The J segment lost 4 bases and the V segment lost 7 bases, leaving 8 bases of the junction unmatched. Germline V gene lookup returns CDR1 MNHNS and CDR2 SASEGT. This CDR3 region has 14 residues. The CDR3 bases are TGTGCCAGCATAAGTCGGACAGGGACCTATGGCTACACCTTC. Its translation: CASISRTGTYGYTF.

This clonotype was observed at least ten times. The chain recombines TRBV6-2 or TRBV6-3 with TRBJ2-7; D is perhaps TRBD1 (6 bases). Trimming stripped 5 bases from V and 3 bases from J, with 17 bases between. Germline CDR1 reads MNHEY; CDR2 reads SVGEGT. This CDR3 comprises 15 residues. The CDR3 DNA is TGTGCCAGCAGTACCCTCCGAGGGACAATCTACGAGCAGTACTTC. Encoded protein: CASSTLRGTIYEQYF.

The table lists this clonotype with a few counts. The chain links TRBV6-1 to TRBJ2-3; 7 bases fit TRBD2. The CDR3 is 13 residues long. V lost 6 bases, J lost 7 bases, and 7 bases stayed unmatched. Germline V gene lookup returns CDR1 MNHNS and CDR2 SASEGT. CDR3 amino acids: CASRPGLSYTQYF. DNA for the CDR3: TGTGCCAGCAGACCGGGACTATCGTATACGCAGTATTTT.